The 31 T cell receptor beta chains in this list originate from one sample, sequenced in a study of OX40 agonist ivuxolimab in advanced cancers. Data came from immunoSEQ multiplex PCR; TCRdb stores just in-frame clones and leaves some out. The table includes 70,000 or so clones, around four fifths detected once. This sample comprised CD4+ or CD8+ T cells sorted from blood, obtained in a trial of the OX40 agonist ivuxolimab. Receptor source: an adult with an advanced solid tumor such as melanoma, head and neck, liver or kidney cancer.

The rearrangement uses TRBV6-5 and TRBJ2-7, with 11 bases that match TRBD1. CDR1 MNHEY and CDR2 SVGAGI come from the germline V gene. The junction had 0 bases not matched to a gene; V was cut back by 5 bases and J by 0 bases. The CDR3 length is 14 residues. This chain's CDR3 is CASSGTGGSYEQYV. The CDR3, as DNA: TGTGCCAGCAGTGGGACAGGGGGCTCCTACGAGCAGTACGTC.

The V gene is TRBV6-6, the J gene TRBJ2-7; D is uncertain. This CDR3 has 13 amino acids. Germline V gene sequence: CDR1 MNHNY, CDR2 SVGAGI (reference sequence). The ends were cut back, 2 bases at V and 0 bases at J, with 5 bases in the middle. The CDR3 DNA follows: TGTGCCAGCAGTTACGCTGGCTCCTACGAGCAGTACTTC. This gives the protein CASSYAGSYEQYF.

CDR3 DNA: TGTGCCTGGAGTGTAGACTTACGTCGCTCTGGGGCCAACGTCCTGACTTTC. It codes for CAWSVDLRRSGANVLTF. J is TRBJ2-6 and V is TRBV30; D remains ambiguous. There are 17 residues in the CDR3. Looked up from germline, CDR1 is GTSNPN and CDR2 is SVGIG (reference sequence). The germline V and J ends were trimmed by 0 bases and 0 bases, with 12 bases remaining between them.

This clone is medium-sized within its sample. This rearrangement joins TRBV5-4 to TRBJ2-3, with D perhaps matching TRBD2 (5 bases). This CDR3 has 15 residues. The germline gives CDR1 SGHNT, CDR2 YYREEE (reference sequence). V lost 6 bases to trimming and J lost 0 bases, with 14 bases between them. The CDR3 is CASTISRTSTDTQYF. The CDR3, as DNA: TGTGCCAGCACCATATCCCGGACTAGCACAGATACGCAGTATTTT.

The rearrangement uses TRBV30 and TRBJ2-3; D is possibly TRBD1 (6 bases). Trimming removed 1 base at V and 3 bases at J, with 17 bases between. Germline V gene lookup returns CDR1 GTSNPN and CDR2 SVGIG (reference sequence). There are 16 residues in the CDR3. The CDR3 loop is CAWSGDKGPGTDTQYF. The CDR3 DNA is TGTGCCTGGAGTGGGGACAAGGGGCCGGGGACAGATACGCAGTATTTT.

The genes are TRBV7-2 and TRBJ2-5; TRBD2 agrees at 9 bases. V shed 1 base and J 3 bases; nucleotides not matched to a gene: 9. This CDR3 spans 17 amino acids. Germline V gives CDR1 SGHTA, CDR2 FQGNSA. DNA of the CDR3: TGTGCCAGCAGCTTAGGGGATCTTCTAGCGGGAAAAGAGACCCAGTACTTC. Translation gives CASSLGDLLAGKETQYF.

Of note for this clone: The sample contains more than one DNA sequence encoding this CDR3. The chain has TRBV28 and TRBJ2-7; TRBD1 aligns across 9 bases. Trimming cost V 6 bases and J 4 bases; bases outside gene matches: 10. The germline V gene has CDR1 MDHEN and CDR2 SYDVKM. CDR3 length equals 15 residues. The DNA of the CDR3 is TGTGCCAGCAGCCTGACAGGGGGATCAGCATACGAGCAGTACTTC. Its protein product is CASSLTGGSAYEQYF.

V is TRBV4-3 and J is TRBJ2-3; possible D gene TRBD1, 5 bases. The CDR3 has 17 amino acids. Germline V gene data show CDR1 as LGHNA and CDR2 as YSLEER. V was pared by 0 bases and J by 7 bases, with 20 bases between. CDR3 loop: CASSQDTGRTGVNTQYF. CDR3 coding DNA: TGCGCCAGCAGCCAAGATACCGGACGTACAGGTGTAAATACGCAGTATTTT.

The DNA of the CDR3 is TGTGCCAGCAGCTTAAGTTCCGAGAAATATGGCTACACCTTC. Translated: CASSLSSEKYGYTF. V and J are TRBV7-2 and TRBJ1-2; the D is unclear. This CDR3 has 14 amino acids. Trimming took off 2 bases at V and 5 bases at J, with 12 bases between the two ends. Germline V gene data show CDR1 as SGHTA and CDR2 as FQGNSA.

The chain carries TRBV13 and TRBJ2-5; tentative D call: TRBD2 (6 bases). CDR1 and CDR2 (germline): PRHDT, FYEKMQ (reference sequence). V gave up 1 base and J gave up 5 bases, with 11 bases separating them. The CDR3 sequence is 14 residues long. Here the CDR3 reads CASSLAGEFETQYF. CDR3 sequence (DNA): TGTGCCAGCAGCTTAGCGGGAGAGTTCGAGACCCAGTACTTC.

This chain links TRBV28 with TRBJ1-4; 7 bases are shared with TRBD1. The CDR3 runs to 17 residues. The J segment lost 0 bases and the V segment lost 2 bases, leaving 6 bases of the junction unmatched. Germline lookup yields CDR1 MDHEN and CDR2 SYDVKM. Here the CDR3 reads CASSLRGQYTTNEKLFF. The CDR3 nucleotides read TGTGCCAGCAGTTTACGGGGACAGTATACAACTAATGAAAAACTGTTTTTT.

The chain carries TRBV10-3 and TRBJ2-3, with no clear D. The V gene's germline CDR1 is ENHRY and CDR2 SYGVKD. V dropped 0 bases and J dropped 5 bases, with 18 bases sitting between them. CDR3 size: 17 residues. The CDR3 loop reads CAISESLVVSQQDTQYF. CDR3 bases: TGTGCCATCAGTGAGTCTTTGGTGGTTAGCCAGCAAGATACGCAGTATTTT.

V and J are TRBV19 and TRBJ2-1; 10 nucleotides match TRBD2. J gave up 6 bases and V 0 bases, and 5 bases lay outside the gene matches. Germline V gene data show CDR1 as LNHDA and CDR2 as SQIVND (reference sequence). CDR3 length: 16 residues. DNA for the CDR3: TGTGCCAGTAGTATAGAAGCTAGCGGGAGCCTCAATGAGCAGTTCTTC. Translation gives CASSIEASGSLNEQFF.

This CDR3 is CASSFAGLAGGTDTQYF. CDR3 sequence (DNA): TGTGCCAGCAGCTTTGCGGGACTAGCGGGGGGCACAGATACGCAGTATTTT. V and J are TRBV7-2 and TRBJ2-3; 14 bases match TRBD2. The CDR3 runs 17 residues. The germline CDR1 and CDR2 sequences are SGHTA and FQGNSA. V shed 3 bases, J shed 1 base, and the junction held 3 bases outside the gene matches. The variable domain in full, completed from reference TRBV7-2 and TRBJ2-3, reads GAGVSQSPSNKVTEKGKDVELRCDPISGHTALYWYRQSLGQGLEFLIYFQGNSAPDKSGLPSDRFSAERTGGSVSTLTIQRTQQEDSAVYLCASSFAGLAGGTDTQYFGPGTRLTVL.

CDR3 sequence (DNA): TGTGCCAGCAGCCCCGCGGCAAGGACTGACTACACCTTC. It is translated as CASSPAARTDYTF. This chain connects TRBV7-8 to TRBJ1-2; D not certain. The CDR3 extends over 13 amino acids. The germline CDR1 and CDR2 sequences are SGHVS and FQNEAQ. V lost 5 bases to trimming and J lost 10 bases, with 17 bases between them.

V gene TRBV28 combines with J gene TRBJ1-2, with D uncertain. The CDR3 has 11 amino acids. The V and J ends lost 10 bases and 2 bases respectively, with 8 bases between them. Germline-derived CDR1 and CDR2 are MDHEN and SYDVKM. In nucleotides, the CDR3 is TGTGCCACCATTCAGAACTATGGCTACACCTTC. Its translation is CATIQNYGYTF.

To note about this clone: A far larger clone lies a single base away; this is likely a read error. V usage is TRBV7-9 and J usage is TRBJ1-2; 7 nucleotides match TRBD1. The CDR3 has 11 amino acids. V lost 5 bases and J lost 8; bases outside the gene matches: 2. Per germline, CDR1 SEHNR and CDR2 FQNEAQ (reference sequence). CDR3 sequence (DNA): TGTGCCAGCAGCGAACAGGGGGGCTACACCTTC. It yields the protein CASSEQGGYTF.

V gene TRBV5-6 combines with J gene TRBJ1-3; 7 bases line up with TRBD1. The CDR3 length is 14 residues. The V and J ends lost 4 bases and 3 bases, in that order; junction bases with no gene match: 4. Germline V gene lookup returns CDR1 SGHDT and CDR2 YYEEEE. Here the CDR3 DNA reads TGTGCCAGCAGCCCTGGACAGGTTGGAAACACCATATATTTT. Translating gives CASSPGQVGNTIYF.

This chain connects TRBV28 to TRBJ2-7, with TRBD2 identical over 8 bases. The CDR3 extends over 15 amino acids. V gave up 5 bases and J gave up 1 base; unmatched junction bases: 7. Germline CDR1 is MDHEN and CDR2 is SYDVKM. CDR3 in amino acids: CASSEFGTRSYEQYF. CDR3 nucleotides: TGTGCCAGCAGTGAGTTTGGGACTAGGTCCTACGAGCAGTACTTC. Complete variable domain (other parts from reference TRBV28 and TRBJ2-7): DVKVTQSSRYLVKRTGEKVFLECVQDMDHENMFWYRQDPGLGLRLIYFSYDVKMKEKGDIPEGYSVSREKKERFSLILESASTNQTSMYLCASSEFGTRSYEQYFGPGTRLTVT.

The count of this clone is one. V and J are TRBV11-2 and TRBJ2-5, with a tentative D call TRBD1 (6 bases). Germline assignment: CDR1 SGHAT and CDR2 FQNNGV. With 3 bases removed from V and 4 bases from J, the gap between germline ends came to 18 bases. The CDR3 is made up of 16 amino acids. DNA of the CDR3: TGTGCCAGCAGCTTCAGTCCAGGGGCTCTTAGAGAGACCCAGTACTTC. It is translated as CASSFSPGALRETQYF. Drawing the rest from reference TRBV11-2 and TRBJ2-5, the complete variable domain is EAGVAQSPRYKIIEKRQSVAFWCNPISGHATLYWYQQILGQGPKLLIQFQNNGVVDDSQLPKDRFSAERLKGVDSTLKIQPAKLEDSAVYLCASSFSPGALRETQYFGPGTRLLVL.

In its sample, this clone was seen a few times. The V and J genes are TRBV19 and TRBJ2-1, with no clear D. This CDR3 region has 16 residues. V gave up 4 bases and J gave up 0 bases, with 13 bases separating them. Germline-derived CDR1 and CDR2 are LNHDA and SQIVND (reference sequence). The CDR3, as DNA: TGTGCCAGTAGTACTGCCCCAGGTAGCTCCTACAATGAGCAGTTCTTC. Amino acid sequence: CASSTAPGSSYNEQFF.

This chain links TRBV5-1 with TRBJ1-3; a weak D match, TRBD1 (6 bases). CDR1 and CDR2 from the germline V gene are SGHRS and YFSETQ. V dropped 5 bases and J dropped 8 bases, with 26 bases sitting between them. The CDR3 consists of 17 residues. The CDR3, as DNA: TGCGCCAGCAGATGGGGGGGCGCGCGGTATAGAGGCGACACCATATATTTT. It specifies CASRWGGARYRGDTIYF.

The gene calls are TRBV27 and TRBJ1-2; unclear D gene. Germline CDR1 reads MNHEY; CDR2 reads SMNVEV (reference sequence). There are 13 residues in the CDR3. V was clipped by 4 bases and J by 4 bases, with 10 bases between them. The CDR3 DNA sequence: TGTGCCAGCAGTTCTGGTGTCTTCTATGGCTACACCTTC. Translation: CASSSGVFYGYTF.

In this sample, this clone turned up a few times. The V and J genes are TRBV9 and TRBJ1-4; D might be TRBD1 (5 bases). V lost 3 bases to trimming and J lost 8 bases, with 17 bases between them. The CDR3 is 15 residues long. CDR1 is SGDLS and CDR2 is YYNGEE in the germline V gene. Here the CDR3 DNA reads TGTGCCAGCAGCGCCGCCGGCCCTCGGGGGGAAAAACTGTTTTTT. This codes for CASSAAGPRGEKLFF.

The CDR3 region has the DNA TGTGCCTGCCAGACTAGCGGGAGCCCCTACGAGCAGTACTTC. Its protein product is CACQTSGSPYEQYF. V is TRBV30 and J is TRBJ2-7, with TRBD2 matching over 12 bases. Germline V gene sequence: CDR1 GTSNPN, CDR2 SVGIG (reference sequence). The CDR3 extends over 14 amino acids. Trimming removed 6 bases from V and 2 bases from J; junction bases left unmatched: 5.

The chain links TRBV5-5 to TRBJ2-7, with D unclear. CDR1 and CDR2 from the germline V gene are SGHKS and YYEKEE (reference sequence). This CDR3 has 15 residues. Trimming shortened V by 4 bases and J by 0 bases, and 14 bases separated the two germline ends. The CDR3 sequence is CASSLRLASSYEQYF. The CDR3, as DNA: TGTGCCAGCAGCCTGAGATTGGCCAGCTCCTACGAGCAGTACTTC.

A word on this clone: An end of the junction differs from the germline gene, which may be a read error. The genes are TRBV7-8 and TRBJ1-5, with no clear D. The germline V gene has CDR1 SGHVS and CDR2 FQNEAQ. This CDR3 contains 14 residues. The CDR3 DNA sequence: TGTACCAGCAGCTCGTATAGGAGCAATCAGCCCCAGCATTTT. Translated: CTSSSYRSNQPQHF. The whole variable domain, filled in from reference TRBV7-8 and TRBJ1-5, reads GAGVSQSPRYKVAKRGQDVALRCDPISGHVSLFWYQQALGQGPEFLTYFQNEAQLDKSGLPSDRFFAERPEGSVSTLKIQRTQQEDSAVYLCTSSSYRSNQPQHFGDGTRLSIL.

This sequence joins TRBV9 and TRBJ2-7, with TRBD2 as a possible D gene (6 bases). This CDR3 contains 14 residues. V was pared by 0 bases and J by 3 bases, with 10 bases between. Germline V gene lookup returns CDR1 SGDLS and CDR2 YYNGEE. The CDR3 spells CASSVAAGNYEQYF. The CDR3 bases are TGTGCCAGCAGCGTAGCTGCGGGGAACTACGAGCAGTACTTC.

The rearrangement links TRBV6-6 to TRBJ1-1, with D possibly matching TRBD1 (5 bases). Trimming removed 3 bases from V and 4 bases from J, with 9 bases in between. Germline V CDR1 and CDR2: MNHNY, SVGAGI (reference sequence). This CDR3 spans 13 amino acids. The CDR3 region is CASSYQGLTEAFF. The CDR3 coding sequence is TGTGCCAGCAGTTATCAGGGCCTCACTGAAGCTTTCTTT.

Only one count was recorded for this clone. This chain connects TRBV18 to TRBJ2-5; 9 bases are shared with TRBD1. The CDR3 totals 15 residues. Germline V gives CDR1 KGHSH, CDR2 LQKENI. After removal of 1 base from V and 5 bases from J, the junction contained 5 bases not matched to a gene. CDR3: CASSPRTGDDETQYF. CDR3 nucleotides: TGTGCCAGCTCACCACGGACAGGGGATGACGAGACCCAGTACTTC.

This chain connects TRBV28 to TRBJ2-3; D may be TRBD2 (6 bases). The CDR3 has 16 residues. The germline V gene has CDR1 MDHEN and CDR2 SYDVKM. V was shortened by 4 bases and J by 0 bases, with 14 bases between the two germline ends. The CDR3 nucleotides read TGTGCCAGCAGTTCCAGGGACTCCCCCAGCACAGATACGCAGTATTTT. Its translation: CASSSRDSPSTDTQYF. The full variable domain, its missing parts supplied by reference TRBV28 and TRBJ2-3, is DVKVTQSSRYLVKRTGEKVFLECVQDMDHENMFWYRQDPGLGLRLIYFSYDVKMKEKGDIPEGYSVSREKKERFSLILESASTNQTSMYLCASSSRDSPSTDTQYFGPGTRLTVL.